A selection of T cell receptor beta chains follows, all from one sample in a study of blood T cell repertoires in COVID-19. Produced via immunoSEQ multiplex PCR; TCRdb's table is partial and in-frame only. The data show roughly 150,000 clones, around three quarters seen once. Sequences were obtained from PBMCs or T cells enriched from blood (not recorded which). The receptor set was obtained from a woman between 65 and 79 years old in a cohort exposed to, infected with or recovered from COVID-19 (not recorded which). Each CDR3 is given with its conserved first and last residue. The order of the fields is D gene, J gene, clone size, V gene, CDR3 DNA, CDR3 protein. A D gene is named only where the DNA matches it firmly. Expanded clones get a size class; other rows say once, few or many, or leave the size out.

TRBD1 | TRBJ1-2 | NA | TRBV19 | TGTGCCAGTAGTCATCGGACAGGGTGGGACTATGGCTACACCTTC | CASSHRTGWDYGYTF
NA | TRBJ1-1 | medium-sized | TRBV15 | TGTGCCACTTATGCGGGGGCCCAAGACCTGAACACTGAAGCTTTCTTT | CATYAGAQDLNTEAFF
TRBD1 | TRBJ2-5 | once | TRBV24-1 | TGTGCCACCAGTGCAAGCGCGGGGACAGGGGTCGAGACCCAGTACTTC | CATSASAGTGVETQYF
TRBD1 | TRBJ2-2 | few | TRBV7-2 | TGTGCCAGCACCTCGAGGGGGCCCGGGTCCATGAACACCGGGGAGCTGTTTTTT | CASTSRGPGSMNTGELFF
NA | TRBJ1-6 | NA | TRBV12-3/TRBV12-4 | TGTGCCAGCAGTTCGGGGGGTTCACCCCTCCACTTT | CASSSGGSPLHF
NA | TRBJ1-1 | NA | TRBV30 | TGTGCCTGGAGTGGGGGGGGGAATGCTTTCTTT | CAWSGGGNAFF
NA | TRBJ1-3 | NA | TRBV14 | TGTGCCAGCAGCCAGCGTAACTCTGGAAACACCATATATTTT | CASSQRNSGNTIYF
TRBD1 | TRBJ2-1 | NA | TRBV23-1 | TGCGCCAGCAGTCATCTAGGCAGGGGGACCTACAATGAGCAGTTCTTC | CASSHLGRGTYNEQFF
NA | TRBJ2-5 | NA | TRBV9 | TGTGCCAGCAGCCTTCGGGGGTGGGCAGAGACCCAGTACTTC | CASSLRGWAETQYF
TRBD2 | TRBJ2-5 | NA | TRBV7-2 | TGTGCCAGCAGCCAGGGACTAGCACAAGAGACCCAGTACTTC | CASSQGLAQETQYF
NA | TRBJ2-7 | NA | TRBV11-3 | TGTGCCAGCAGCAGGGGACAGGGGTATCTAGCGGGAGACGAGCAGTACTTC | CASSRGQGYLAGDEQYF
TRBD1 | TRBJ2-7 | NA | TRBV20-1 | TGCAGTGCTAGTTCCTCAACGGCCGGGACAGGGTTCTACGAGCAGTACTTC | CSASSSTAGTGFYEQYF
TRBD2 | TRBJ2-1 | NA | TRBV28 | TGTGCCAGCTTATCATGGGAGGGCCGTTACAATGAGCAGTTCTTC | CASLSWEGRYNEQFF
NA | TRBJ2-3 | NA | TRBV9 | TGTGCCAGCAGCGTTCTGAGGGGGAAAGATACGCAGTATTTT | CASSVLRGKDTQYF
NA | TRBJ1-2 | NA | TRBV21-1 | TGTGCCAGCAGCAAAGTTTCCCTAAACTATGGCTACACCTTC | CASSKVSLNYGYTF
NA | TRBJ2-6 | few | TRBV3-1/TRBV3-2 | TGTGCCAGCAGCCGGCAGATGACTGGGGCCAACGTCCTGACTTTC | CASSRQMTGANVLTF
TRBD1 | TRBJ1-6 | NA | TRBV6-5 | TGTGCCAGCAGTTACAGGGGGCCTGATTATAATTCACCCCTCCACTTT | CASSYRGPDYNSPLHF
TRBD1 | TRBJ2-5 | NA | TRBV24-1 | TGTGCCACCAGTGATACCGGGACAGGTTTCGGGGAGACCCAGTACTTC | CATSDTGTGFGETQYF
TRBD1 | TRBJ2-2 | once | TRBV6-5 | TGTGCCAGCTCTCTGGGGGCAGGGGGCACCGGGGAGCTGTTTTTT | CASSLGAGGTGELFF
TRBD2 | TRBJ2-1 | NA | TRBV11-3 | TGTGCCAGCAGAAGACCCGGGACTAGCGGAACCTCCTACAATGAGCAGTTCTTC | CASRRPGTSGTSYNEQFF
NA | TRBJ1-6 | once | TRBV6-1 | TGTGCCAGCAGTGGGGGTCCGATTCATAGCGTGAATTCACCCCTCCACTTT | CASSGGPIHSVNSPLHF
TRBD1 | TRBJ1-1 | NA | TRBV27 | TGTGCCAGCAGCCCGAGGCAGGGGGCGACCCCCTCAAAAAGGACTGAAGCTTTCTTT | CASSPRQGATPSKRTEAFF